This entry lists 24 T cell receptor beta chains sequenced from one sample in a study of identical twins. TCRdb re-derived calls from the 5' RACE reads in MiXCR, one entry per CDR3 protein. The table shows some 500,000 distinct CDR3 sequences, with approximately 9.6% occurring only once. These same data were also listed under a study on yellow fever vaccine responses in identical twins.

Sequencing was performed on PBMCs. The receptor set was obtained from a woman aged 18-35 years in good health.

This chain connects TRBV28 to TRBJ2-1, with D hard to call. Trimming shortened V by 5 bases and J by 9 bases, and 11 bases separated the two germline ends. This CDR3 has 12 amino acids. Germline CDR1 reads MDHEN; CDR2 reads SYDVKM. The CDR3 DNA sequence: TGTGCCAGCAGTACTTTGAACAGTGAGCAGTTCTTC. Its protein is CASSTLNSEQFF.

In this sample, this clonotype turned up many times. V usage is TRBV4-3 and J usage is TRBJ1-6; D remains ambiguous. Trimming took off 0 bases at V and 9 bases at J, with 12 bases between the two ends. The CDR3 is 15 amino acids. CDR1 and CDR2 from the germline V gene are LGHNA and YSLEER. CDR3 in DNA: TGCGCCAGCAGCCAAGATATCATCGAGGGTTCACCCCTCCACTTT. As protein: CASSQDIIEGSPLHF.

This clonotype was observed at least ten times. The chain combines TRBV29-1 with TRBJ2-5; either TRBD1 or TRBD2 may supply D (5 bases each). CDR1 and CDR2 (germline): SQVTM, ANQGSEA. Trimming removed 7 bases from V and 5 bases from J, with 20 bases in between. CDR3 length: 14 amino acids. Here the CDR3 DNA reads TGCAGCGCGGGGCGGGTGGGGGTCATCGAGACCCAGTACTTC. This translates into CSAGRVGVIETQYF.

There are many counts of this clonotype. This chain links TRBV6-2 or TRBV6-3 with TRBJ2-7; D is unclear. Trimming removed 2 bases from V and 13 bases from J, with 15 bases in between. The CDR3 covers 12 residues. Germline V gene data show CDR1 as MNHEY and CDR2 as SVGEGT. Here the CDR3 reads CASSYPDRRCYF. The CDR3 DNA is TGTGCCAGCAGTTACCCCGACCGGAGATGCTACTTC.

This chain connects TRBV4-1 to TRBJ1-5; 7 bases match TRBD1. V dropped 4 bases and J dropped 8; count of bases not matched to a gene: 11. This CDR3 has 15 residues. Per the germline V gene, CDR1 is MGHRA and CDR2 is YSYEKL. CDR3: CASSPELQGGEPQHF. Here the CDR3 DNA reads TGCGCCAGCAGCCCCGAATTGCAGGGGGGAGAGCCCCAGCATTTT.

The CDR3 DNA sequence: TGTGCCAGCAGCCCTAGGAGATCCGGACTAGCGGATTACAATGAGCAGTTCTTC. As protein: CASSPRRSGLADYNEQFF. This rearrangement joins TRBV7-8 to TRBJ2-1, with 10 bases that match TRBD2. There are 18 residues in the CDR3. Germline V gives CDR1 SGHVS, CDR2 FQNEAQ. V shed 5 bases, J shed 4 bases, and the junction held 14 bases outside the gene matches.

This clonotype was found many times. CDR3 region: CASSEGGSEQYF. CDR3 sequence (DNA): TGTGCCAGCAGTGAAGGGGGTTCCGAGCAGTACTTC. The chain combines TRBV2 with TRBJ2-7; no definite D call. CDR3 size: 12 residues. Germline V CDR1 and CDR2: SNHLY, FYNNEI. Trimming pared 1 base from V and 6 bases from J, leaving 7 bases between.

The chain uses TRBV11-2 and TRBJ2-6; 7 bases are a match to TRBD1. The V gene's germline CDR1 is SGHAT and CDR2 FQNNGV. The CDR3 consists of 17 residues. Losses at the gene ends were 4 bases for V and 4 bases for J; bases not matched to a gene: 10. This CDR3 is CASSYFAGTAGANVLTF. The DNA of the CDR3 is TGTGCCAGCAGCTACTTTGCCGGGACAGCCGGGGCCAACGTCCTGACTTTC.

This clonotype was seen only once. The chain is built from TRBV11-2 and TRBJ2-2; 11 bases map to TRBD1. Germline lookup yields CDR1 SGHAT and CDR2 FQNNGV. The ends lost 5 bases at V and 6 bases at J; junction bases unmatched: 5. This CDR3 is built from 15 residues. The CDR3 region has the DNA TGTGCCAGCAGCCTTCGGACAGGGGGCCCCGGGGAGCTGTTTTTT. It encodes CASSLRTGGPGELFF.

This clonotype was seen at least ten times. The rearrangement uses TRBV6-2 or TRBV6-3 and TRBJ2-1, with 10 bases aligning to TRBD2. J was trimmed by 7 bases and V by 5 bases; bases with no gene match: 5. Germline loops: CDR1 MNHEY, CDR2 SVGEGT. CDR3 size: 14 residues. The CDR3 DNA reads TGTGCCAGCAGTCCGGGACTAGCGTTGAATGAGCAGTTCTTC. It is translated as CASSPGLALNEQFF.

The CDR3 coding sequence is TGTGCCAGCAGTTTACCCGGGACTAGTTCCCGTCTTGTCAAAAACATTCAGTACTTC. Translating gives CASSLPGTSSRLVKNIQYF. The chain has TRBV6-2 or TRBV6-3 and TRBJ2-4; TRBD2 aligns across 8 bases. CDR1 MNHEY and CDR2 SVGEGT come from the germline V gene. The J segment lost 3 bases and the V segment lost 4 bases, leaving 17 bases of the junction unmatched. This CDR3 comprises 19 residues.

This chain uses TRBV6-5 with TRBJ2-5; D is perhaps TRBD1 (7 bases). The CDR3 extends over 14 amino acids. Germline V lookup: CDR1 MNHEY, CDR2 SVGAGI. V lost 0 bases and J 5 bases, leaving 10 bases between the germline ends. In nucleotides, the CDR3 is TGTGCCAGCAGTTACTCGTCAGGGGGGGAGACCCAGTACTTC. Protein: CASSYSSGGETQYF.

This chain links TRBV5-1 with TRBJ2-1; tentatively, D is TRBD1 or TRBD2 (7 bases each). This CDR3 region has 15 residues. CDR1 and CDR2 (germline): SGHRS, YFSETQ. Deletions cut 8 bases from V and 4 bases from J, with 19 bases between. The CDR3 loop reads CARIRGDSCYNEQFF. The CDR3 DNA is TGCGCCAGAATTCGGGGGGACAGCTGTTACAATGAGCAGTTCTTC.

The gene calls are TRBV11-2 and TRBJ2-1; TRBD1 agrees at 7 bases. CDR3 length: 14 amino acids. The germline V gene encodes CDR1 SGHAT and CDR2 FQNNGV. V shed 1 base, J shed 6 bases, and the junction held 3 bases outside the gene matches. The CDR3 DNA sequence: TGTGCCAGCAGCTTAGGAGGGACAGCCAATGAGCAGTTCTTC. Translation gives CASSLGGTANEQFF.

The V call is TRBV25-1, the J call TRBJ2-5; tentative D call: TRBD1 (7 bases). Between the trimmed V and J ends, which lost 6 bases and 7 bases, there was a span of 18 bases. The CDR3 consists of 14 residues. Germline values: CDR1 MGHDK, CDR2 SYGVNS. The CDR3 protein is CASSTTGVGGTQYF. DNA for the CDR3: TGTGCCAGCAGCACTACAGGGGTCGGGGGGACCCAGTACTTC.

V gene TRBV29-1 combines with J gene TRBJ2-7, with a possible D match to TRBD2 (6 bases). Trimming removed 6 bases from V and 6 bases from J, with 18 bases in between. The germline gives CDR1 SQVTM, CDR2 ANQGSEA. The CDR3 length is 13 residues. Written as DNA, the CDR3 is TGCAGCGTAGTCCAGAGGGACTCCCCCGAGCAGTACTTC. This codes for CSVVQRDSPEQYF.

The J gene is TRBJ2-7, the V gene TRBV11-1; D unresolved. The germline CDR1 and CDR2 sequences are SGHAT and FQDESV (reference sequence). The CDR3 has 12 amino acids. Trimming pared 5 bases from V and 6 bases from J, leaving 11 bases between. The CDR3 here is CASSSFWAEQYF. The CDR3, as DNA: TGTGCCAGCAGCAGCTTTTGGGCCGAGCAGTACTTC.

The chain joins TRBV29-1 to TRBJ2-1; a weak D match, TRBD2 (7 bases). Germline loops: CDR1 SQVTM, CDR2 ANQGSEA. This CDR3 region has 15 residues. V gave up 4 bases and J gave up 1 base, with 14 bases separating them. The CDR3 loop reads CSVVGGASSYNEQFF. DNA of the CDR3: TGCAGCGTTGTGGGGGGGGCCTCTTCCTACAATGAGCAGTTCTTC.

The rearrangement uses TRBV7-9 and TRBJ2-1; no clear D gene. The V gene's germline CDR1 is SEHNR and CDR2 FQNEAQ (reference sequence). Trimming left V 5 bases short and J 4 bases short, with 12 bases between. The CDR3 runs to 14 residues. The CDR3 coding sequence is TGTGCCAGCAGCCCGGAAGGGCGTTACAATGAGCAGTTCTTC. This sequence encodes CASSPEGRYNEQFF.

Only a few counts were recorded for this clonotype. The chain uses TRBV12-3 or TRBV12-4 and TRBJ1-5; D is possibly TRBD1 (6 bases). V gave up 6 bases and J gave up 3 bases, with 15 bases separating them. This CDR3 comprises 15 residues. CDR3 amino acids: CASSHSRQVNQPQHF. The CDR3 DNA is TGTGCCAGCAGCCACTCCCGACAGGTCAATCAGCCCCAGCATTTT.

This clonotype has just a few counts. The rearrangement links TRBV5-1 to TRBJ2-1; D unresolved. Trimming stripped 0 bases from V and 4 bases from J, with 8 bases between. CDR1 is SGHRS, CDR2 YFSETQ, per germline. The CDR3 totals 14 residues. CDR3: CASSLGLMYNEQFF. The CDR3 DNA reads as TGCGCCAGCAGCTTGGGGCTGATGTACAATGAGCAGTTCTTC.

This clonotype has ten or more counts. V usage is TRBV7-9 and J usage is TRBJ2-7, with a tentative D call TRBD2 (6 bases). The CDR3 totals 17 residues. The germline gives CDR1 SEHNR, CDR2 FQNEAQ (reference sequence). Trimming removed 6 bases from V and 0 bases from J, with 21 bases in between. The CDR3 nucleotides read TGTGCCAGCAGTCCAATAATCCGACTAGATAGCTCCTACGAGCAGTACTTC. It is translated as CASSPIIRLDSSYEQYF.

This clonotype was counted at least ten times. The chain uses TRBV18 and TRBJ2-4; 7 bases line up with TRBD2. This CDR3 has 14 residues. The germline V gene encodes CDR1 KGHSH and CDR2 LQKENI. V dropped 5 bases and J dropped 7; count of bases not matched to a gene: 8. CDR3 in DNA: TGTGCCAGCTCAATCGGCGGGGGTCAGAACATTCAGTACTTC. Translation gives CASSIGGGQNIQYF.

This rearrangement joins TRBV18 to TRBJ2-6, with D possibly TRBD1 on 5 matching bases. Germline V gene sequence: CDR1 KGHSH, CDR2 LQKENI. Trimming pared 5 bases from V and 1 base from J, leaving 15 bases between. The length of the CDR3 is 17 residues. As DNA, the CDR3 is TGTGCCAGCTCAACCAGAGGCAAGGGGTCTGGGGCCAACGTCCTGACTTTC. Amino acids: CASSTRGKGSGANVLTF.